A single sample gave rise to the 20 T cell receptor beta chains below, sequenced in a study of cytomegalovirus exposure and HLA in healthy donors. 13 Jbeta primers and 60 Vbeta primers were used for the PCR. Clones were read by immunoSEQ multiplex PCR, and TCRdb kept only the in-frame ones, dropping some. The sample shows fewer than 250,000 clones, approximately 80% of them seen only once. The sample comprised PBMCs. The source of these receptors is a woman aged 40 to 49 in good health and CMV-seronegative.

V gene TRBV19 combines with J gene TRBJ1-2; no clear D gene. CDR3 length equals 14 residues. Germline V gene lookup returns CDR1 LNHDA and CDR2 SQIVND (reference sequence). The V and J ends lost 3 bases and 8 bases respectively, with 16 bases between them. Written as DNA, the CDR3 is TGTGCCAGTAGTATCCGCGACATAAGAAGGGGCTACACCTTC. It is translated as CASSIRDIRRGYTF. Full variable domain (remainder filled in from reference TRBV19 and TRBJ1-2): DGGITQSPKYLFRKEGQNVTLSCEQNLNHDAMYWYRQDPGQGLRLIYYSQIVNDFQKGDIAEGYSVSREKKESFPLTVTSAQKNPTAFYLCASSIRDIRRGYTFGSGTRLTVV.

In this sample, this clone turned up once. The rearrangement links TRBV14 to TRBJ2-1; 9 nucleotides line up with TRBD2. V shed 4 bases, J shed 5 bases, and the junction held 6 bases outside the gene matches. The CDR3 totals 15 residues. Germline assignment: CDR1 SGHDN and CDR2 FVKESK. The CDR3 protein is CASSRGSSGNNEQFF. DNA for the CDR3: TGTGCCAGCAGCCGGGGGTCTAGCGGGAACAATGAGCAGTTCTTC.

This sequence joins TRBV15 and TRBJ1-2, with a weak D call TRBD1 (6 bases). This CDR3 is 17 amino acids long. V was pared by 0 bases and J by 2 bases, with 16 bases between. Germline loops: CDR1 LNHNV, CDR2 YYDKDF (reference sequence). CDR3 sequence: CATSRDLAGAQNYGYTF. The CDR3 DNA reads as TGTGCCACCAGCAGAGATCTGGCAGGGGCCCAAAACTATGGCTACACCTTC.

The V and J genes are TRBV5-1 and TRBJ2-3, with 7 bases that match TRBD1. V lost 3 bases and J lost 3; bases outside the gene matches: 4. CDR1 is SGHRS, CDR2 YFSETQ, per germline. The length of the CDR3 is 14 residues. The CDR3 DNA reads TGCGCCAGCAGCTACTACAGGGGTACAGATACGCAGTATTTT. Translated, it gives CASSYYRGTDTQYF.

The chain recombines TRBV18 with TRBJ1-5, with D perhaps matching TRBD1 (6 bases). The germline V gene has CDR1 KGHSH and CDR2 LQKENI. V shed 3 bases and J shed 2 bases, with 14 bases lying between them. The CDR3 sequence is 16 residues long. This chain's CDR3 is CASSPSGVKGNQPQHF. In DNA form, the CDR3 reads TGTGCCAGCTCACCCTCAGGGGTTAAGGGCAATCAGCCCCAGCATTTT.

This clone was seen more than once but under ten times. The V call is TRBV5-4, the J call TRBJ2-1; TRBD1 aligns across 11 bases. Germline-derived CDR1 and CDR2 are SGHNT and YYREEE (reference sequence). The length of the CDR3 is 15 residues. Trimming at V came to 4 bases and at J to 4 bases, leaving 4 bases not matched to a gene. CDR3 bases: TGTGCCAGCAGCGCCGGGACAGGGGGTTACAATGAGCAGTTCTTC. Translated, it gives CASSAGTGGYNEQFF.

The rearrangement joins TRBV6-4 to TRBJ2-1; D is possibly TRBD1 (6 bases). V shed 5 bases and J shed 8 bases, with 13 bases lying between them. Germline CDR1 and CDR2: MRHNA and SNTAGT. The CDR3 is 13 residues long. The CDR3 protein is CASSINQGHEQFF. CDR3 DNA: TGTGCCAGCAGTATAAATCAGGGGCATGAGCAGTTCTTC.

This clone has only one observation. V and J are TRBV6-4 and TRBJ2-3; D is perhaps TRBD2 (6 bases). This CDR3 spans 15 amino acids. Germline V CDR1 and CDR2: MRHNA, SNTAGT. V was trimmed by 4 bases and J by 0 bases, leaving 11 bases between them. The CDR3 protein is CASSGRAASTDTQYF. The CDR3 nucleotides read TGTGCCAGCAGTGGGAGGGCGGCTAGCACAGATACGCAGTATTTT.

In the case of this clone: The same CDR3 also results from other DNA sequences found in this sample. The rearrangement links TRBV2 to TRBJ2-7; 10 bases fit TRBD2. This CDR3 spans 15 amino acids. The trim removed 3 bases at V and 3 bases at J, leaving 5 bases unmatched. The V gene's germline CDR1 is SNHLY and CDR2 FYNNEI. The CDR3 loop is CASSDLAGVGYEQYF. DNA for the CDR3: TGTGCCAGCAGTGACCTAGCGGGAGTAGGCTACGAGCAGTACTTC.

This clone was seen just once. The chain uses TRBV7-2 and TRBJ2-1; 8 nucleotides line up with TRBD2. This CDR3 is built from 16 residues. Per the germline V gene, CDR1 is SGHTA and CDR2 is FQGNSA. J was trimmed by 4 bases and V by 5 bases; bases with no gene match: 10. CDR3 region: CASSKGGAGVYNEQFF. As DNA, the CDR3 is TGTGCCAGCAGCAAGGGGGGAGCGGGAGTTTACAATGAGCAGTTCTTC.

The rearrangement links TRBV29-1 to TRBJ2-1; no reliable D call. Per the germline V gene, CDR1 is SQVTM and CDR2 is ANQGSEA. The CDR3 runs 14 residues. Trimming shortened V by 3 bases and J by 4 bases, and 13 bases separated the two germline ends. The CDR3 is CSVEVLVEYNEQFF. The DNA for the CDR3 is TGCAGCGTTGAGGTTCTAGTTGAGTACAATGAGCAGTTCTTC.

The gene calls are TRBV7-2 and TRBJ2-2; D gene unclear. Trimming removed 5 bases from V and 2 bases from J, with 9 bases in between. CDR3 length: 14 amino acids. Germline CDR1 reads SGHTA; CDR2 reads FQGNSA. CDR3 in DNA: TGTGCCAGCAGCGTTTTACAAAACACCGGGGAGCTGTTTTTT. Encoded protein: CASSVLQNTGELFF.

This chain uses TRBV9 with TRBJ2-2, with 8 bases matching TRBD2. This CDR3 is 19 amino acids long. CDR1 and CDR2 from the germline V gene are SGDLS and YYNGEE. V shed 3 bases, J shed 4 bases, and the junction held 17 bases outside the gene matches. Here the CDR3 DNA reads TGTGCCAGCAGCGCAAGTCCCGCGACTGGACTAGCAGGCACCGGGGAGCTGTTTTTT. Protein product: CASSASPATGLAGTGELFF. The whole variable domain, remainder taken from reference TRBV9 and TRBJ2-2, is DSGVTQTPKHLITATGQRVTLRCSPRSGDLSVYWYQQSLDQGLQFLIQYYNGEERAKGNILERFSAQQFPDLHSELNLSSLELGDSALYFCASSASPATGLAGTGELFFGEGSRLTVL.

The chain has TRBV2 and TRBJ2-1; TRBD2 matches at 11 bases. CDR3 size: 15 residues. The ends lost 7 bases at V and 7 bases at J; junction bases unmatched: 9. In germline, CDR1 is SNHLY, CDR2 FYNNEI. The DNA of the CDR3 is TGTGCCAGCAATTTAGCGGGAGGGGGGGGGAATGAGCAGTTCTTC. Translated: CASNLAGGGGNEQFF.

V gene TRBV29-1 combines with J gene TRBJ2-5, with 12 bases matching TRBD2. The germline gives CDR1 SQVTM, CDR2 ANQGSEA. The V segment lost 3 bases and the J segment 6 bases; nucleotides outside the gene matches: 8. The length of the CDR3 is 15 residues. The CDR3 sequence: CSVDATSGSGKTQYF. CDR3 in DNA: TGCAGCGTTGACGCGACTAGCGGGAGTGGAAAGACCCAGTACTTC.

This clone was seen a single time. The chain employs TRBV5-1 and TRBJ2-1, with D maybe TRBD1 (6 bases). The ends were cut back, 4 bases at V and 8 bases at J, with 13 bases in the middle. The CDR3 totals 13 residues. Germline CDR1 reads SGHRS; CDR2 reads YFSETQ. For the CDR3, the DNA is TGCGCCAGCAGCGTGGACAGAACTGATGAGCAGTTCTTC. This sequence encodes CASSVDRTDEQFF.

This chain links TRBV9 with TRBJ1-1; D might be TRBD1 (5 bases). The germline gives CDR1 SGDLS, CDR2 YYNGEE. Trimming stripped 0 bases from V and 0 bases from J, with 6 bases between. The CDR3 spans 14 residues. CDR3 sequence: CASSVAGMNTEAFF. The CDR3 region has the DNA TGTGCCAGCAGCGTAGCAGGGATGAACACTGAAGCTTTCTTT.

The chain combines TRBV6-6 with TRBJ1-6; 7 bases map to TRBD1. Germline values: CDR1 MNHNY, CDR2 SVGAGI (reference sequence). V shed 5 bases and J 0 bases; nucleotides not matched to a gene: 4. The CDR3 is 16 residues long. The CDR3 loop reads CASSPGQSSYNSPLHF. As DNA, the CDR3 is TGTGCCAGCAGTCCGGGACAGAGCTCCTATAATTCACCCCTCCACTTT.

The chain employs TRBV21-1 and TRBJ2-7; TRBD1 was called by the table and not checked on the DNA. TRBV21-1 is annotated as a pseudogene. The CDR3 covers 15 residues. CDR3 sequence: CASSKDRGSSYEQYF. CDR3 in DNA: TGTGCCAGCAGCAAAGACAGGGGGAGCTCCTACGAGCAGTACTTC.

The V call is TRBV4-1, the J call TRBJ2-3, with 10 bases identical to TRBD1. The CDR3 totals 16 residues. The V gene end was trimmed by 2 bases and the J gene end by 3 bases; junction bases not matched to a gene: 5. Germline CDR1 MGHRA, CDR2 YSYEKL. The CDR3 nucleotides are TGCGCCAGCAGCCAATCTGACAGGGGGCTTACAGATACGCAGTATTTT. Protein product: CASSQSDRGLTDTQYF.